Listed below are T cell receptor beta chains from one sample, sequenced in a study of cytomegalovirus exposure and HLA in healthy donors. Some clones are missing from TCRdb's copy, which holds only in-frame ones; the method was immunoSEQ multiplex PCR. This table holds about 180,000 clones, 80% found once. The sequenced sample consisted of PBMCs. These receptors were obtained from a girl aged 10 to 17 in good health and CMV-seropositive. The CDR3 runs from the conserved cysteine through the conserved F or W. The D gene is left open where the match is weak. Clone size appears in some rows only: once, few, many, or a class for an expanded clone.

d_gene,v_gene,abundance,j_gene,CDR3nt,CDR3aa
TRBD1,TRBV6-5,few,TRBJ1-2,TGTGCCAGCAGTTACCCGACAGGGGGAGGTCGGGGCTACACCTTC,CASSYPTGGGRGYTF
TRBD1,TRBV5-6,NA,TRBJ2-1,TGTGCCAGCAGCCCCGCCGGGACAGGGGGCTCCGTGTACAATGAGCAGTTCTTC,CASSPAGTGGSVYNEQFF
NA,TRBV6-5,NA,TRBJ1-1,TGTGCCAGCAGCCGACAGCCATTTCAAGAAGCTTTCTTT,CASSRQPFQEAFF
NA,TRBV11-1,NA,TRBJ2-1,TGTGCCAGCAGCTTAGGCCAGGGAGGCAATGAGCAGTTCTTC,CASSLGQGGNEQFF
NA,TRBV2,NA,TRBJ2-3,TGTGCCAGCAGATTCTTCGACAGGCTCACCACAGATACGCAGTATTTT,CASRFFDRLTTDTQYF
TRBD2,TRBV6-4,NA,TRBJ2-7,TGTGCCAGCAGTAAGGATGGGACTAGCGGAGCCTACGAGCAGTACTTC,CASSKDGTSGAYEQYF
TRBD1,TRBV30,NA,TRBJ1-2,TGTGCCTGGAAAGAGACCGGGACAGGGATCTATGGCTACACCTTC,CAWKETGTGIYGYTF
NA,TRBV4-1,NA,TRBJ2-1,TGCGCCAGCAGCCTCAGGGGCCTAGCGGAGGACGATTACAATGAGCAGTTCTTC,CASSLRGLAEDDYNEQFF
TRBD1,TRBV30,NA,TRBJ1-5,TGTGCCTGGAAAACCCGGGACAGGGGCAATCAGCCCCAGCATTTT,CAWKTRDRGNQPQHF
NA,TRBV5-4,once,TRBJ2-7,TGTGCCAGCAGCCCCGGACGGGAGTATCGGTTTGAGCAGTACTTC,CASSPGREYRFEQYF
TRBD1,TRBV5-1,NA,TRBJ1-2,TGCGCCAGCAGCTTGGCCAAAAACCGACAGGGACCTTTATACTATGGCTACACCTTC,CASSLAKNRQGPLYYGYTF
TRBD2,TRBV27,once,TRBJ2-1,TGTGCCAGCAGTTCCAGACTAGCGGGCTTCTCCTACAATGAGCAGTTCTTC,CASSSRLAGFSYNEQFF
TRBD1,TRBV5-1,NA,TRBJ1-2,TGCGCCAGCAGCTTGGGGACAGGCTACTATGGCTACACCTTC,CASSLGTGYYGYTF
TRBD2,TRBV7-9,NA,TRBJ2-1,TGTGCCAGCAGCAAGACTAGTATTGCGGGAGACAATGAGCAGTTCTTC,CASSKTSIAGDNEQFF
NA,TRBV27,NA,TRBJ2-7,TGTGCCACTTGGGGGGGGCCGGCCTACGAGCAGTACTTC,CATWGGPAYEQYF
NA,TRBV11-2,NA,TRBJ1-5,TGTGCCAGCAGCTTAGCACAGGGGCCCCAGCATTTT,CASSLAQGPQHF
NA,TRBV6-1,NA,TRBJ1-2,TGTGCCGGGCTCTTGAACTATGGCTACACCTTC,CAGLLNYGYTF
TRBD2,TRBV5-1,NA,TRBJ2-3,TGCGCCAGCAGCTTGGACGATACTAGCGGGAGATTCACAGATACGCAGTATTTT,CASSLDDTSGRFTDTQYF
NA,TRBV6-5,NA,TRBJ1-5,TGTGCCAGCAGTTTTCCAAATCAGCCCCAGCATTTT,CASSFPNQPQHF
NA,TRBV5-6,once,TRBJ2-7,TGTGCCAGCAGCTTATATCACGAGCAGTACTTC,CASSLYHEQYF
TRBD1,TRBV6-5,NA,TRBJ1-5,TGTGCCAGCAGTTACTGGGACAGGTCCTCCAATCAGCCCCAGCATTTT,CASSYWDRSSNQPQHF
TRBD1,TRBV7-9,NA,TRBJ1-2,TGTGCCAGCAGCCCGGGACAGGGCTATGGCTACACCTTC,CASSPGQGYGYTF
TRBD1,TRBV18,NA,TRBJ1-4,TGTGCCAGCTCACCGGGACAGAATGAAAAACTGTTTTTT,CASSPGQNEKLFF
TRBD1,TRBV4-1,NA,TRBJ1-4,TGCGCCAGCAGCCAAGGACAGGGGCTAAGTGAAAAACTGTTTTTT,CASSQGQGLSEKLFF
NA,TRBV29-1,NA,TRBJ1-2,TGCAGCGTGTGGTGGGGGGGGAACTATGGCTACACCTTC,CSVWWGGNYGYTF
NA,TRBV5-1,NA,TRBJ2-1,TGCGCCAGCAGCGGGGAGGTCTCCTACAATGAGCAGTTCTTC,CASSGEVSYNEQFF
TRBD1,TRBV7-9,NA,TRBJ1-4,TGTGCCACCAAAATCCGGGACAGGGGGGACCTTGGTGAAAAACTGTTTTTT,CATKIRDRGDLGEKLFF
TRBD1,TRBV29-1,NA,TRBJ2-7,TGCAGCGTTCTACAGGGGGCGTTCGAGCAGTACTTC,CSVLQGAFEQYF
TRBD2,TRBV6-5,NA,TRBJ2-3,TGTGCCAGCAGTTACCTAGCGGGAGCGGGAGATACGCAGTATTTT,CASSYLAGAGDTQYF
TRBD2,TRBV6-1,NA,TRBJ2-7,TGTGCCAGCAGTGAAGCCAGCGGGAGGGCGTACGAGCAGTACTTC,CASSEASGRAYEQYF
NA,TRBV6-5,NA,TRBJ2-5,TGTGCCAGCAGTCAACGACAGGAGACCCAGTACTTC,CASSQRQETQYF
TRBD2,TRBV7-3,NA,TRBJ2-1,TGTGCCAGCAGTCCTATCTCGACTAGCGGGAGACACCATGAGCAGTTCTTC,CASSPISTSGRHHEQFF
NA,TRBV9,NA,TRBJ2-1,TGTGCCAGCAGCCCAGACAATGAGCAGTTCTTC,CASSPDNEQFF
NA,TRBV5-1,NA,TRBJ2-4,TGCGCCAGCAGCTTGGCCTTGAAGCAGGCGCGTGACATTCAGTACTTC,CASSLALKQARDIQYF
TRBD1,TRBV5-1,once,TRBJ2-7,TGCGCCAGCAGCGCCGGGACAGAGAACGAGCAGTACTTC,CASSAGTENEQYF
NA,TRBV6-1,NA,TRBJ2-3,TGTGCCAGCAGAAGGGGGGGCGCAGATACGCAGTATTTT,CASRRGGADTQYF
TRBD2,TRBV4-3,NA,TRBJ2-4,TGCGCCAGCAGCCAAGAGTCGGGGGACCGGGGGGTGAACATTCAGTACTTC,CASSQESGDRGVNIQYF
TRBD2,TRBV5-5,NA,TRBJ2-2,TGTGCCAGCAGCTTAAGGGCGGGAGGGGGTACCGGGGAGCTGTTTTTT,CASSLRAGGGTGELFF
TRBD1,TRBV5-6,few,TRBJ1-5,TGTGCCAGCAGACCACAGGGGGCATTTCAGCCCCAGCATTTT,CASRPQGAFQPQHF
NA,TRBV4-1,few,TRBJ1-5,TGCGCCAGCAGCCAAGATCGGAGGGGTTATCGGCCTGTTGAGCCCCAGGCTCATTTT,CASSQDRRGYRPVEPQAHF
NA,TRBV27,NA,TRBJ2-3,TGTGCCAGCAGTCTCGCGGGTAGAGATACGCAGTATTTT,CASSLAGRDTQYF
TRBD2,TRBV6-5,few,TRBJ2-1,TGTGCCAGCAGTTACTGGAGTAGCGGGAGAGGTGAGCAGTTCTTC,CASSYWSSGRGEQFF
TRBD1,TRBV6-5,NA,TRBJ2-7,TGTGCCAGCAGTTACTCGACAGGGGGCTACGAGCGGTACTTC,CASSYSTGGYERYF
NA,TRBV5-4,once,TRBJ2-3,TGTGCCAGCAGCTCCCGGACTACAGATACGCAGTATTTT,CASSSRTTDTQYF
NA,TRBV10-3,NA,TRBJ2-7,TGTGCCATAGCCGTCTTACCATCTACCTACGAGCAGTACTTC,CAIAVLPSTYEQYF
TRBD2,TRBV27,few,TRBJ2-7,TGTGCCAGCAGTTTCGTGACTAGCGGCACCTACGAGCAGTACTTC,CASSFVTSGTYEQYF
TRBD1,TRBV7-9,NA,TRBJ1-4,TGTGCCAGCAGCTTTTGGACGACAGGGGCGCATCATGAAAAACTGTTTTTT,CASSFWTTGAHHEKLFF
TRBD2,TRBV7-2,NA,TRBJ2-7,TGTGCCAGCGGACAACTAGCGGGAGGCTACGAGCAGTACTTC,CASGQLAGGYEQYF
NA,TRBV27,NA,TRBJ1-1,TGTGCCAGCAGTTCGGGCACTGAAGCTTTCTTT,CASSSGTEAFF
NA,TRBV27,NA,TRBJ2-6,TGTGCCAGCAGTTACGCGAGCTCTGGGGCCAACGTCCTGACTTTC,CASSYASSGANVLTF
TRBD1,TRBV9,few,TRBJ2-4,TGTGCCAGCAGCGCGACAGGGACCAAAAACATTCAGTACTTC,CASSATGTKNIQYF
NA,TRBV27,NA,TRBJ2-7,TGTGCCAGCAGTCCAAGACTAGACAGTGTCTCCTACGAGCAGTACTTC,CASSPRLDSVSYEQYF
NA,TRBV2,few,TRBJ1-3,TGTGCCAGCACCGGACAGTCTATTGGAAACACCATATATTTT,CASTGQSIGNTIYF
TRBD1,TRBV28,few,TRBJ1-3,TGTGCCAGCAGTTTGACAGGGTCTTTAAACACCATATATTTT,CASSLTGSLNTIYF
TRBD2,TRBV7-7,NA,TRBJ2-2,TGTGCTAGCAGTCCTACTAGCGGGAGCACCGGGGAGCTGTTTTTT,CASSPTSGSTGELFF
NA,TRBV9,once,TRBJ2-2,TGTGCCAGCAGCCCCATAGTTCAGGGGATCGGGGAGCTGTTTTTT,CASSPIVQGIGELFF
TRBD2,TRBV19,NA,TRBJ2-1,TGTGCCAGCGAGCGGGGGAGCTCCTACAATGAGCAGTTCTTC,CASERGSSYNEQFF
TRBD2,TRBV19,NA,TRBJ2-3,TGTGCCAGTAGTATACCGTCGGGAGGGGGGACAGATACGCAGTATTTT,CASSIPSGGGTDTQYF
TRBD1,TRBV19,NA,TRBJ2-5,TGTGCCAGTAGTCTCGGGACAGGGGAAATTGAGACCCAGTACTTC,CASSLGTGEIETQYF
TRBD1,TRBV2,NA,TRBJ2-4,TGTGCCAGCAGCCCTCCGGGACAGGAAAACATTCAGTACTTC,CASSPPGQENIQYF